The clone carrying this TCR beta chain was seen many times. Its target is not known. The data stem from a study of response to subunit inactivated influenza vaccine. Findings and limits, study-wide: After each seasonal influenza vaccination, few new T cells are recruited, the authors suggested.

The CDR3 runs 13 residues. Germline-derived CDR1 and CDR2 are MNHEY and SVGEGT. Trimming removed 6 bases from V and 5 bases from J, with 13 bases in between. TCRdb fed the RT-PCR reads into MiXCR, producing one record per CDR3 protein. The sample has 650,000 to 800,000 distinct CDR3 sequences, more than 11% seen once. The clonotype comes from a man aged 50-59 years who received an inactivated influenza vaccine. The rearrangement uses TRBV6-2 or TRBV6-3 and TRBJ2-5; D might be TRBD1 (5 bases). This specimen was PBMCs from blood, taken roughly 2 weeks before vaccination. DNA for the CDR3: TGTGCCAGCAGCCAGGGCTCCCGGGAGACCCAGTACTTC. It encodes CASSQGSRETQYF.